This is a list of T cell receptor beta chains from one sample in a study of control samples from healthy donors and cancer patients. This table comes from immunoSEQ multiplex PCR, and its TCRdb copy is limited to in-frame clones, with some not included. Altogether about 55,000 clones are present, over 75% being singletons, with the ten largest covering about 3.8%. The sequenced sample consisted of blood. The receptor source for this set is a man aged 50-60 years in good health. Each CDR3 is given with its conserved first and last residue. The order of the fields is CDR3 length, V gene, D gene, J gene, clone size, CDR3 DNA, CDR3 protein. D genes are given only for firm matches. Clone sizes are given selectively: once, few, many, or a class where the clone is expanded.

>16|TRBV6-2/TRBV6-3|TRBD2|TRBJ2-3|NA
TGTGCCAGCAGCCCCGGACTAGCGGGATTTCCAGATACGCAGTATTTT
CASSPGLAGFPDTQYF
>13|TRBV28|NA|TRBJ1-5|few
TGTGCCAGCGCACTGGGGGGCAATCAGCCCCAGCATTTT
CASALGGNQPQHF
>15|TRBV11-2|TRBD2|TRBJ2-1|NA
TGTGCCAGCCGCCCTAGCGGGGCGTCCTACAATGAGCAGTTCTTC
CASRPSGASYNEQFF
>15|TRBV9|TRBD2|TRBJ2-1|NA
TGTGCCAGCAGCGTAGGGACTAGCGGGACATGGGAGCAGTTCTTC
CASSVGTSGTWEQFF
>19|TRBV27|NA|TRBJ2-2|NA
TGTGCCAGCAGTGGACCCGGGGGCGCTCACCCAACAAACACCGGGGAGCTGTTTTTT
CASSGPGGAHPTNTGELFF
>14|TRBV6-6|TRBD2|TRBJ2-3|NA
TGTGCCACCCCACTAGCGGACCGCACAGATACGCAGTATTTT
CATPLADRTDTQYF
>13|TRBV27|TRBD1|TRBJ1-1|NA
TGTGCCAGCAGTATCACAGGGGGGACTGAAGCTTTCTTT
CASSITGGTEAFF
>13|TRBV28|NA|TRBJ1-1|NA
TGTGCCAGTGTGACAGGTTTAGGCACTGAAGCTTTCTTT
CASVTGLGTEAFF
>14|TRBV6-5|TRBD1|TRBJ1-4|once
TGTGCCAGCACCTCCGGGACAGGGGATGAAAAACTGTTTTTT
CASTSGTGDEKLFF
>14|TRBV15|NA|TRBJ1-1|NA
TGTGCCACCAGCAGAGATCGAGGACACACTGAAGCTTTCTTT
CATSRDRGHTEAFF
>12|TRBV11-3|NA|TRBJ2-7|NA
TGTGCCAGCAGCCCTAGCTCCTACGAGCAGTACTTC
CASSPSSYEQYF